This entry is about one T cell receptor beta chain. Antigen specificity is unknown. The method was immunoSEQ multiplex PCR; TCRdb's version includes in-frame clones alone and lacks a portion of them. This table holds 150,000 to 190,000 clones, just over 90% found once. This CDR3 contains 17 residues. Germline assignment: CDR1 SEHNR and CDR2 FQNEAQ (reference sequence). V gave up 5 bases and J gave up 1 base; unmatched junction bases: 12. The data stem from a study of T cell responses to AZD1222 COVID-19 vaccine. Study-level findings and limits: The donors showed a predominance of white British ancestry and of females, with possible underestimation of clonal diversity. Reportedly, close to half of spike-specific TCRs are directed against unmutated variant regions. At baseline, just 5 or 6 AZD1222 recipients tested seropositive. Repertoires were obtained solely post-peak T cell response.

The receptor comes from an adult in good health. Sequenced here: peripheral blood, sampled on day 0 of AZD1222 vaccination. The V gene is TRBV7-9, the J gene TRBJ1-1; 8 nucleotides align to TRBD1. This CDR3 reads CASSQRQGKGKNTEAFF. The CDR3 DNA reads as TGTGCCAGCAGCCAAAGACAGGGGAAAGGAAAGAACACTGAAGCTTTCTTT.